The present entry profiles one T cell receptor beta chain with its context. Its antigen is currently not known. No base qualities exist here, and no much larger clone lies one base off it. The donors were healthy, HIV-negative adults who had no recently reported acute infections or vaccinations. All donors were Caucasian adults living in Nashville, Tennessee, USA. CD4+ T cells were enriched by magnetic negative selection, after which naive cells were positively selected on CD45RA and the negative fraction was taken as the memory subset. Blood was collected by leukapheresis, and PBMCs were isolated by Ficoll-Histopaque density gradient centrifugation and then cryopreserved in liquid nitrogen vapor phase. Analytical flow cytometry was used to check the purity and quantity of every magnetically sorted T cell population. Each sorted fraction had its genomic DNA isolated and then quantified by UV absorbance on a Nanodrop 2000c.

These data originate in a study of shared clonotypes between healthy human individuals (dated by TCRdb to about 2020). For the study in its entirety: The cohort comprised two women and a few men aged 18 to 49 years. For each donor, CD4 naive and CD4 memory were each given three plates, CD8 naive was given two plates, and CD8 memory was given one plate. The study deeply sequenced blood TCR repertoires of five healthy adults to estimate repertoire size and the extent of clonotype sharing between individuals. Libraries were prepared and TCR repertoires were sequenced by different laboratories using diverse techniques, in order to increase sequencing depth and limit assay-specific biases. Per donor, leukapheresis produced somewhere between about 0.9 and 9.5 billion PBMCs. The research as a whole found: The genetic and exposure-history diversity represented was limited by the small number of donors. Compared with non-shared clonotypes, the clonotypes found in all four sorted-subset donors had higher generation probabilities. Sampling was restricted to blood, and TCR repertoires in tissues likely differ from the TCR repertoires found in blood. Pairwise subsampling led to the expectation that sequencing depth would affect the degree of clonotype sharing among donors. Estimated clonotype richness was generally larger for naive than for memory subsets. When a handful of donors were compared, the shared fraction of clonotypes was around 4.6% for naive CD4, approximately 3.3% for naive CD8, roughly 2.5% for memory CD4, and around 0.37% for memory CD8. Even with the large sequencing depth, rarefaction of the sorted-subset datasets indicated that sequencing was incomplete.

CDR1 and CDR2 (SNHLY, FYNNEI) derive from the germline V gene. The junction shows trimming of 6 bases on V and 12 bases on J, plus 17 bases between the germline ends. The CDR3 holds 12 amino acids from the cysteine to the phenylalanine. Kept here is only the CDR3 DNA, which spans 36 bases and is read in frame from base 1. Using the deep immunoSEQ assay, TCR CDR3 regions were amplified from genomic DNA by multiplex PCR. For each cell subset, the extracted genomic DNA was distributed evenly across all wells of several immunoSEQ 96-well plates, and each plate served as one replicate. For sorted subsets, each replicate PCR was loaded with approximately 0.2 ug genomic DNA, equivalent to about 33,000 T cell genomes. The purified libraries were quantified using a Qubit 3.0 fluorometer, sized with a Bioanalyzer 2100, and then quantified again using the KAPA Library Quantification kit. Every immunoSEQ 96-well plate was sequenced on a dedicated single-read 150-cycle Illumina NextSeq 550 flow cell. The source study handled its data this way. Because the immunoSEQ output included only junctional sequences and no quality scores, the filtering could not be the same as the filtering used for full-length reads. To assign V/J genes and CDR3, sequences were annotated against IMGT germline references using PyIR, a Python wrapper for IgBLAST v1.9. Reads were removed for weak V/J assignments (E-value above 1e-6), missing CDR3, stop codons, out-of-frame junctions, or ambiguous translated residues. V3J clonotypes were defined as sequences sharing the same inferred V gene, J gene, and CDR3 amino acid sequence. To compute the percentage overlap between repertoires, the number of shared unique clonotypes was divided by the size of the smaller repertoire. Repertoire richness was assessed with RTK rarefaction, the Chao1 estimator, and Recon v2.1 estimates of unobserved clonotypes. Generation probabilities were computed with OLGA for all TCRbeta clonotypes obtained by the gDNA method from a few donors. Imported from immuneACCESS, the table was reduced by TCRdb to in-frame sequences with V and J called. These copies leave out some clones; in studies compared against another copy, an unresolved V gene accounts for under half, and the cause of the remainder is not known. V, J and clone size are those of that table, while D and trimming were read from the DNA. This sample is represented by around 2.5 million clones; 93% of them were singletons. About 0.38% of the sample is held by the ten biggest clonotypes.

This receptor was obtained from a man between 18 and 35 years old in good health. Some clones in this sample may be carry-over from other donors' samples. Specimen: naive CD4+ T cells from PBMCs. The cell subset or site label, as the study defines it: CD45RA+ positively selected. The sequence joins TRBV2 to TRBJ1-2; TRBD1 might be the D gene, on 6 matching bases. Here the CDR3 is given as CASSQARGPNTF. The DNA sequence follows: TGTGCCAGCAGCCAAGCCAGGGGTCCCAACACCTTC. The CDR3, completed at both ends by the reference TRBV2 and TRBJ1-2 genes, gives the full variable domain EPEVTQTPSHQVTQMGQEVILRCVPISNHLYFYWYRQILGQKVEFLVSFYNNEISEKSEIFDDQFSVERPDGSNFTLKIRSTKLEDSAMYFCASSQARGPNTFGSGTRLTVV.